This T cell receptor beta chain was recovered during a study of response to subunit inactivated influenza vaccine. Study-level points and caveats: Few new T cells, the authors suggested, are recruited by each seasonal influenza vaccination.

TCRdb used MiXCR to reprocess the RT-PCR reads, holding one entry per CDR3 protein. The sample consists of over 650,000 distinct CDR3 sequences, approximately 17% of them appearing once. Germline loops: CDR1 MNHEY, CDR2 SVGEGT. This CDR3 region has 15 residues. J gave up 0 bases and V 8 bases, and 5 bases lay outside the gene matches. This clonotype was observed a few times. Antigen specificity is unknown. The rearrangement links TRBV6-2 or TRBV6-3 to TRBJ2-1, with 9 bases aligning to TRBD2. The material sequenced was PBMCs from blood, taken 4 to 6 days after vaccination. The TCR comes from a man aged 50-59 years who received an inactivated influenza vaccine. The chain's CDR3 is CASAGGPSSYNEQFF. CDR3 in DNA: TGTGCCAGCGCGGGGGGGCCTAGCTCCTACAATGAGCAGTTCTTC.